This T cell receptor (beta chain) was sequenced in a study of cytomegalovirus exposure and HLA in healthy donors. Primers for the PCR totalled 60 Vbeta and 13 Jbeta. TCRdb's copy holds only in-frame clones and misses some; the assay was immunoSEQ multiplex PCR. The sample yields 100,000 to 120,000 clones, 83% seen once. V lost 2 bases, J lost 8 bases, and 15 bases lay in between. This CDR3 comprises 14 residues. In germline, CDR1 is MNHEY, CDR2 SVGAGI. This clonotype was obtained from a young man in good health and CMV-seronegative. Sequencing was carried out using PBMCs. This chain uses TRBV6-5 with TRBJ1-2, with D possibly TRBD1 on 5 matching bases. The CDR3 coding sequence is TGTGCCAGCAGTTACAGAGGTTTTCAGGGAGGCTACACCTTC. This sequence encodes CASSYRGFQGGYTF.